This paragraph reports one T cell receptor beta chain. This specimen comes from a study of cytomegalovirus exposure and HLA in healthy donors. Study in general: Later, an analysis reported that the 130 or so validation repertoires had used the same platform as the approximately 660 first-cohort repertoires.

The donors were members of the roughly 120-subject validation cohort (separate from the roughly 700-subject first cohort). V was shortened by 2 bases and J by 7 bases, with 12 bases between the two germline ends. In germline, CDR1 is GTSNPN, CDR2 SVGIG (reference sequence). There are 12 residues in the CDR3. TCRdb keeps only in-frame clones here, not all; method: immunoSEQ multiplex PCR. The data contain roughly 90,000 clones, 75% to 90% of them singletons. The chain joins TRBV30 to TRBJ2-7, with TRBD2 as a possible D gene (5 bases). The sequencing sample was made of PBMCs. This TCR derives from a man aged 18-30 years in good health and CMV-seropositive. The CDR3 DNA sequence: TGTGCCTGGAGTTTCCGGCCGGGAGAGCAGTACTTC. As protein: CAWSFRPGEQYF.